The sequence of this T cell receptor (beta chain) was determined in a study of cytomegalovirus exposure and HLA in healthy donors. With 60 Vbeta and 13 Jbeta primers, the PCR was carried out. Assay: immunoSEQ multiplex PCR; the TCRdb copy retains only in-frame clones and omits some. The table includes about 140,000 clones, just under 85% detected once. The receptor comes from a woman in her sixties in good health and CMV-seropositive. The sample consisted of PBMCs.

The CDR3 nucleotides are TGTGCCTGGAGAAGGGGAAACACCATATATTTT. Translated: CAWRRGNTIYF. This chain links TRBV30 with TRBJ2-2; D call uncertain. The end of the DNA is better explained by TRBJ1-3, so the J call may be wrong. The germline gives CDR1 GTSNPN, CDR2 SVGIG (reference sequence). The CDR3 length is 11 residues.